This T cell receptor (beta chain) was identified in a study of response to subunit inactivated influenza vaccine. TCRdb called the RT-PCR reads again in MiXCR, with one record for every CDR3 protein. The sample consists of 530,000 or so distinct CDR3 sequences, around 11% of them appearing once. This CDR3 comprises 12 residues. Germline-derived CDR1 and CDR2 are DFQATT and SNEGSKA (reference sequence). V was cut by 0 bases and J by 5 bases, with 7 bases left in between. Material: PBMCs from blood, obtained on the day of vaccination. This sequence originates from a man aged 45-65 years who received an inactivated influenza vaccine. The V call is TRBV20-1, the J call TRBJ1-2, with D possibly being TRBD1 (6 bases). DNA for the CDR3: TGCAGTGCTAGAGAACAGGGTTATGGCTACACCTTC. This sequence encodes CSAREQGYGYTF.